In this sample, the clone carrying this T cell receptor beta chain turned up many times. Its antigen is still unknown. TCRdb reprocessed the reads via MiXCR and lists one record per CDR3 protein. This table holds 350,000 to 450,000 distinct CDR3 sequences, about a sixth found once. CDR1 and CDR2 (germline): SGHVS, FQNEAQ. The V and J ends lost 5 bases and 1 base, in that order; junction bases with no gene match: 5. There are 15 residues in the CDR3. The sample originates from a study of T cell repertoires in cytomegalovirus infection. As for the study in general: Carrying CMV and the relevant HLA type showed in public TCR beta signatures. Whole-study results and caveats: HLA-C-restricted CMV-specific TCR beta clonotypes were dominant in the ex vivo response.

This clonotype was obtained from a human donor in good health (CMV status not recorded). Some clones in this sample may be carry-over from other donors' samples. Sequenced: PBMCs. This chain uses TRBV7-8 with TRBJ2-7, with 10 bases aligning to TRBD1. CDR3 loop: CASSLDRGVSYEQYF. The DNA for the CDR3 is TGTGCCAGCAGCCTGGACAGGGGGGTATCCTACGAGCAGTACTTC.